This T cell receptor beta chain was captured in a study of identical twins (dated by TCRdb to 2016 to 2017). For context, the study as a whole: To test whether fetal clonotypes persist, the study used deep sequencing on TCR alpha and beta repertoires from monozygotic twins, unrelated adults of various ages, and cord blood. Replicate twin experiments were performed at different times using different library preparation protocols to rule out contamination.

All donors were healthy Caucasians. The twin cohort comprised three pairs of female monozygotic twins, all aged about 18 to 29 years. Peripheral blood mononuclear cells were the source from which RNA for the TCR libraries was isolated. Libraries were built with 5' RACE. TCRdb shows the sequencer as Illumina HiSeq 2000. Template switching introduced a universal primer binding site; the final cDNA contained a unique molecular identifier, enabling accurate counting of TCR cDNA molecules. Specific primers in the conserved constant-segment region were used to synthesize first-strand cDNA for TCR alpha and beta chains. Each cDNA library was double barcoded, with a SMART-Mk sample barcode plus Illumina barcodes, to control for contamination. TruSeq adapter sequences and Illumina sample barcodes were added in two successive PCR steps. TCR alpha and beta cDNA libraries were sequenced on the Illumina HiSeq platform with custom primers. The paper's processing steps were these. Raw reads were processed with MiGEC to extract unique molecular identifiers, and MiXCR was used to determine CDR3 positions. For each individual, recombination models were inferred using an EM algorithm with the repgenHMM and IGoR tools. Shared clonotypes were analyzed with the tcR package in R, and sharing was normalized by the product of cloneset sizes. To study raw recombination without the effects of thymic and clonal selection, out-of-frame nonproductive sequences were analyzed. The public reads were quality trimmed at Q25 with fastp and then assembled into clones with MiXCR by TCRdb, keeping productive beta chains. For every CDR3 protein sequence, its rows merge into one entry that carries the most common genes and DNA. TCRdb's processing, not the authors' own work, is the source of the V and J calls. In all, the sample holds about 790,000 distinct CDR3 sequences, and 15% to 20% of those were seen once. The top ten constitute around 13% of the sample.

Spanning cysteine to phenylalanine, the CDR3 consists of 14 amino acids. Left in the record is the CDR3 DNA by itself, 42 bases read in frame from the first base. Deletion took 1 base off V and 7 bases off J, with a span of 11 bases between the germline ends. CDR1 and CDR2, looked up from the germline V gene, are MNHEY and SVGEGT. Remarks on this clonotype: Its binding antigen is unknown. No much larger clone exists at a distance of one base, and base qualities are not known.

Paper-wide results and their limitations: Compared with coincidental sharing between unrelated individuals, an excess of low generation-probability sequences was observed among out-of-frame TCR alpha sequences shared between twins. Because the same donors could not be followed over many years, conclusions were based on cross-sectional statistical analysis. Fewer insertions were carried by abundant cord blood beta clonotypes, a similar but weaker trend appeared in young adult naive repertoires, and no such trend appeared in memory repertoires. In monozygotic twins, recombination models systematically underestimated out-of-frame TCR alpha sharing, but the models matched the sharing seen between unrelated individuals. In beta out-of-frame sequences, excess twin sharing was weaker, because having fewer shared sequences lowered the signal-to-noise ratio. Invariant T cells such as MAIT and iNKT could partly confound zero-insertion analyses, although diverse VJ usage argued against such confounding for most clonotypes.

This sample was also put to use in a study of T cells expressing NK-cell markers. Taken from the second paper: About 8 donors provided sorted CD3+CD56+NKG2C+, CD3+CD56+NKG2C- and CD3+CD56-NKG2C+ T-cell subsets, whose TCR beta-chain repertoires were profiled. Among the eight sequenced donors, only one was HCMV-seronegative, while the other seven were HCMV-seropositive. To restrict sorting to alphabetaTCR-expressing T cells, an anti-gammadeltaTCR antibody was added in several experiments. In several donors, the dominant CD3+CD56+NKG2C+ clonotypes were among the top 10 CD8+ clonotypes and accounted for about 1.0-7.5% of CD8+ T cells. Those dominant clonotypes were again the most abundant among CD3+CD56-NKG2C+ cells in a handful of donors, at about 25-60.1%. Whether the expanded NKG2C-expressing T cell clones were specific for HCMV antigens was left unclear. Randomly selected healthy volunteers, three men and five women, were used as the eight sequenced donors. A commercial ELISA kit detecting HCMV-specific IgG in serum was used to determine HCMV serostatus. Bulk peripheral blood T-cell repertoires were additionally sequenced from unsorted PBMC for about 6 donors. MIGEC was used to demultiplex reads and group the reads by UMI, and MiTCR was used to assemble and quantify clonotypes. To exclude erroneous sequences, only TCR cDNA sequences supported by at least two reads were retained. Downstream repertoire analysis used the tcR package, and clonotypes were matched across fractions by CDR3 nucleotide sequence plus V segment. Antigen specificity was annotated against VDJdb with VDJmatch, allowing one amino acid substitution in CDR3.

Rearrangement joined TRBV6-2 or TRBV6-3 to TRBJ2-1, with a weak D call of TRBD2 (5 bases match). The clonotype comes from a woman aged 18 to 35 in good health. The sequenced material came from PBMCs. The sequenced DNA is TGTGCCAGCAGTTACTTTGCAGGCGGGAATGAGCAGTTCTTC. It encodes CASSYFAGGNEQFF.